This T cell receptor (beta chain) appears in the sequencing data of a study of blood T cell repertoires in COVID-19 (dated by TCRdb to the early 2020s). Study-wide context: The collaborator samples originated in the United States, Italy and Spain and spanned the acute and convalescent phases of COVID-19. Sample metadata almost always included a de-identified subject ID, COVID-19 status, age in years and sex. The dataset comprised deeply sampled blood TCRbeta repertoires from subjects exposed to, actively infected with, or recovered from COVID-19. The samples were drawn from the first 160 participants of the ongoing ImmuneRACE study and from some 1,300 subjects provided by 6 global collaborators. Where available, HLA class I and class II types were obtained from metadata supplied by the sample provider rather than from assay-based typing. The repertoires were made available in a free public database intended to serve as a resource for research on the immune response to SARS-CoV-2. The prospective study material was composed of cDNA or gDNA derived from T cells, B-cell-depleted T cells, or PBMCs.

The investigation overall reported the following: The quantity of clinical and demographic metadata differed by source and by participant and was supplied without curation.

The collaborating institutions used their own protocols to collect whole blood in K2EDTA tubes. For TCRbeta analysis, collaborator samples were shipped as frozen whole blood, as isolated PBMCs, or as DNA extracted from either sample type. Regarding this clone: This receptor's antigen is unknown. Per-base qualities were not stored, and no clone one base away is much larger.

TCRbeta CDR3 regions were amplified from genomic DNA by means of the immunoSEQ Assay, a bias-controlled multiplex PCR. The paper's processing steps were these. The number of nucleated cells in each sample was estimated by amplification of reference gene primers within the assay. To quantify the absolute abundance of each unique TCRbeta CDR3 rearrangement, sequence reads were collapsed and filtered. For each sample, productive Simpson clonality was calculated by taking the square root of Simpson's diversity index across productive rearrangements. Imported from immuneACCESS, the table was reduced by TCRdb to in-frame sequences with V and J called. These copies leave out some clones; in studies compared against another copy, an unresolved V gene accounts for under half, and the cause of the remainder is not known. V and J calls and clone size are copied from that table; D and trimming were computed from the DNA. Across this sample there are 200,000 to 300,000 clones, with roughly 87% seen only once. Around 0.7% of the sample lies in the top ten.

The sequence was collected from a human donor in a cohort sampled during active COVID-19. The source material was peripheral blood.

The DNA sequence is given as TGTGCCAGTAGTGCGATTAGCGGGAGGGCCACACTAGGGGGGATCTACGAGCAGTACTTC. Translated, this gives CASSAISGRATLGGIYEQYF. The chain is assembled from TRBV19 and TRBJ2-7, and 11 junctional nucleotides match TRBD2. Including cysteine and phenylalanine, the CDR3 has 20 amino acids. CDR3 DNA is the only sequence kept; it has 60 bases, read in frame from the first base. From the germline V gene (reference sequence), CDR1 is LNHDA and CDR2 is SQIVND. V is cut back by 5 bases and J by 3 bases, with 21 bases in the junction unmatched.